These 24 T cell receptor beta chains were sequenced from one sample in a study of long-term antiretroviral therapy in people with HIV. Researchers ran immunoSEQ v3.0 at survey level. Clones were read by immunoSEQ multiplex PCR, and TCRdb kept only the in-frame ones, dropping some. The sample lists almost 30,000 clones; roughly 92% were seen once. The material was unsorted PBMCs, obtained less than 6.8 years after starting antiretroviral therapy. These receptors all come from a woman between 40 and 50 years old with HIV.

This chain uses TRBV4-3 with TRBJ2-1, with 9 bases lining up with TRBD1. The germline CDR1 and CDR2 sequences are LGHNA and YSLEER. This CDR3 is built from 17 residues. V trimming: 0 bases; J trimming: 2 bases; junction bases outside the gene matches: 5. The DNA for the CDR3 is TGCGCCAGCAGCCAAGATTCTGGGACAGGGACCTACAATGAGCAGTTCTTC. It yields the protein CASSQDSGTGTYNEQFF.

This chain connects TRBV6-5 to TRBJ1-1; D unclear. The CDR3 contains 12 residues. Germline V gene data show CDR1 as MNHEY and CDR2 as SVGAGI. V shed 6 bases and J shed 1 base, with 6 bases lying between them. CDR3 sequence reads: CASRLENTEAFF. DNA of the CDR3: TGTGCCAGCAGATTGGAGAACACTGAAGCTTTCTTT.

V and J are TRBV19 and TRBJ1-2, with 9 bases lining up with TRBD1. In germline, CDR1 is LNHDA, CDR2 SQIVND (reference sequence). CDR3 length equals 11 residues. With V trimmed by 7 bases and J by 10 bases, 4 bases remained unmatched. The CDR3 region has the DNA TGTGCCAGTAAGGGACAGGGTGACTACACCTTC. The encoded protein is CASKGQGDYTF.

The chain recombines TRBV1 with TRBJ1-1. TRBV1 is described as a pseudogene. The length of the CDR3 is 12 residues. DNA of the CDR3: TGCACCAGCAGCCCAGAGAACACTGAAGCTTTCTTT. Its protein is CTSSPENTEAFF.

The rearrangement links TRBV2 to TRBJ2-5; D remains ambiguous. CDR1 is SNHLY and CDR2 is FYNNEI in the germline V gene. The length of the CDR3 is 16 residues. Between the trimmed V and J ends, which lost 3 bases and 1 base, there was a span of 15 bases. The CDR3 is CASSEVGGASQETQYF. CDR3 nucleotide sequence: TGTGCCAGCAGTGAGGTTGGCGGAGCTAGCCAAGAGACCCAGTACTTC.

In DNA, the CDR3 is TGTGCCAGCAGCCAGTACAGGGTAGGGGACTATGGCTACACCTTC. This gives the protein CASSQYRVGDYGYTF. V gene TRBV7-2 combines with J gene TRBJ1-2; maybe TRBD1 (6 bases). Trimming removed 5 bases from V and 3 bases from J, with 16 bases in between. The CDR3 is 15 amino acids. Germline V CDR1 and CDR2: SGHTA, FQGNSA. Full variable domain (outside the CDR3, taken from reference TRBV7-2 and TRBJ1-2): GAGVSQSPSNKVTEKGKDVELRCDPISGHTALYWYRQSLGQGLEFLIYFQGNSAPDKSGLPSDRFSAERTGGSVSTLTIQRTQQEDSAVYLCASSQYRVGDYGYTFGSGTRLTVV.

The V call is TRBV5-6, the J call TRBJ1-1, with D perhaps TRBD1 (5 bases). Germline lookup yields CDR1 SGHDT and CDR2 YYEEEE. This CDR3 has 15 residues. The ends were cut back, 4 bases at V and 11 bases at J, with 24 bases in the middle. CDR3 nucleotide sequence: TGTGCCAGCAGCCGTGGGGAAGGGGCCCTGGAAGTGGCTTTCTTT. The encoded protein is CASSRGEGALEVAFF.

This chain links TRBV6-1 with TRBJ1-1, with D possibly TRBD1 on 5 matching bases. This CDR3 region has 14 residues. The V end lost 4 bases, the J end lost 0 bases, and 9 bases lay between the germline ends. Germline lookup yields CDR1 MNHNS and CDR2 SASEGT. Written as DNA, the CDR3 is TGTGCCAGCAGTGTCAGGGAGGTGAACACTGAAGCTTTCTTT. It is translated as CASSVREVNTEAFF.

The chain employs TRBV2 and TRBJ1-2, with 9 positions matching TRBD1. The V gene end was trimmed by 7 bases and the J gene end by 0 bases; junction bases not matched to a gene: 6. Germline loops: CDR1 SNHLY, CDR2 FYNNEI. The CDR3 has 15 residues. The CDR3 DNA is TGTGCCAGCATCCTGGACAGGGGCTCTAACTATGGCTACACCTTC. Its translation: CASILDRGSNYGYTF.

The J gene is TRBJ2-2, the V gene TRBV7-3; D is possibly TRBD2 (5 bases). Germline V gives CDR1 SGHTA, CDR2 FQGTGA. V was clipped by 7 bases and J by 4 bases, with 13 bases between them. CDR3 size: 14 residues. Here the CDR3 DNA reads TGTGCCAGCAACGAGGGATCAGGCACCGGGGAGCTGTTTTTT. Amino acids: CASNEGSGTGELFF.

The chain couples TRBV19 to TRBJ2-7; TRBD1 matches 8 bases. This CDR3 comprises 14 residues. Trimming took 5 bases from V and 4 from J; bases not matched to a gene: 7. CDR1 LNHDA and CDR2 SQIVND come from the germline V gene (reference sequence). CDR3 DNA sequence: TGTGCCAGTAGTCGGGACAGGACTCAATACGAGCAGTACTTC. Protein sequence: CASSRDRTQYEQYF.

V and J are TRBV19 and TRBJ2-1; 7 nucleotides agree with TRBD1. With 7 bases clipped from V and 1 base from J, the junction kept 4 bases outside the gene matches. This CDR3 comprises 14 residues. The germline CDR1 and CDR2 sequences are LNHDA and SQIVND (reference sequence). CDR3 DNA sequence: TGTGCCAGTACCAGACAGGGTTCCTACAATGAGCAGTTCTTC. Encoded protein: CASTRQGSYNEQFF.

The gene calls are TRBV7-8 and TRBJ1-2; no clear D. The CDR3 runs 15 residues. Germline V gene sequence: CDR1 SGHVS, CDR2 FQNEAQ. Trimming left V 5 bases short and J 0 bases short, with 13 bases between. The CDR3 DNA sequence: TGTGCCAGCAGCCCCAACCTGCAACCTAACTATGGCTACACCTTC. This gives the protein CASSPNLQPNYGYTF.

CDR3 amino acids: CASSRRNDYEQYF. CDR3 coding DNA: TGTGCCAGCAGTAGAAGGAACGACTACGAGCAGTACTTC. The chain combines TRBV6-5 with TRBJ2-7; D gene uncertain. The V gene's germline CDR1 is MNHEY and CDR2 SVGAGI. This CDR3 is built from 13 residues. Trimming cost V 5 bases and J 3 bases, with 11 bases left between them.

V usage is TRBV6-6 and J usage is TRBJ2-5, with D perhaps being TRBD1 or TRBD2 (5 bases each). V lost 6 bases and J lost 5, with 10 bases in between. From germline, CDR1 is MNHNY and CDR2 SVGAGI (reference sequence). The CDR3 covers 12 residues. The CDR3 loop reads CASRGVAETQYF. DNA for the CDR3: TGTGCCAGCAGGGGGGTAGCGGAGACCCAGTACTTC.

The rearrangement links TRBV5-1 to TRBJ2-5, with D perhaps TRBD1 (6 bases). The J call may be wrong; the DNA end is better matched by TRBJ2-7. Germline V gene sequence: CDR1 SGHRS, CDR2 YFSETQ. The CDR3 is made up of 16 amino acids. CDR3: CASSWGGGSHSYEQYF. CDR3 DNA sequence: TGCGCCAGCAGCTGGGGTGGGGGCTCACACTCCTACGAGCAGTACTTC.

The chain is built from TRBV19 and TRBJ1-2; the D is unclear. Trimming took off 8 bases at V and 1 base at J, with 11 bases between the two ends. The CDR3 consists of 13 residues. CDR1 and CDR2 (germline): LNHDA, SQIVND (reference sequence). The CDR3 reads CASRRTDNYGYTF. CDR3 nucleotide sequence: TGTGCCAGTCGAAGGACGGATAACTATGGCTACACCTTC. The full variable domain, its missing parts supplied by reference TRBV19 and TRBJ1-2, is DGGITQSPKYLFRKEGQNVTLSCEQNLNHDAMYWYRQDPGQGLRLIYYSQIVNDFQKGDIAEGYSVSREKKESFPLTVTSAQKNPTAFYLCASRRTDNYGYTFGSGTRLTVV.

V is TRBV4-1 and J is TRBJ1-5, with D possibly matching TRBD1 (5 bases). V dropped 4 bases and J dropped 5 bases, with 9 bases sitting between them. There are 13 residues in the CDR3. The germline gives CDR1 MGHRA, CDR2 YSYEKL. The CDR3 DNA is TGCGCCAGCAGCCGGCAGGGACATCAGCCCCAGCATTTT. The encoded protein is CASSRQGHQPQHF.

In DNA, the CDR3 is TGTGCCAGCATCGGACAGGCGGGGAACACTGAAGCTTTCTTT. Protein product: CASIGQAGNTEAFF. The chain links TRBV6-5 to TRBJ1-1, with TRBD1 matching 7 bases. CDR3 length: 14 residues. CDR1 and CDR2 from the germline V gene are MNHEY and SVGAGI. The J segment lost 1 base and the V segment lost 7 bases, leaving 6 bases of the junction unmatched.

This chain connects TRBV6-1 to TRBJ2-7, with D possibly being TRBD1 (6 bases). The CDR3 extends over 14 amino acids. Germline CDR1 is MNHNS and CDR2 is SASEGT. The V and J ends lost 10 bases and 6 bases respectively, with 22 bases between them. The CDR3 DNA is TGTGCCATACCGAGTTCACAGGGATTCTCCGAGCAGTACTTC. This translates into CAIPSSQGFSEQYF.

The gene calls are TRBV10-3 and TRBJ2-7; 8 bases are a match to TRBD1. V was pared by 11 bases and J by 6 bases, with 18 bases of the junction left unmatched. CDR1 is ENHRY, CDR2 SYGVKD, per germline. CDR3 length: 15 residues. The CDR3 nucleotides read TGTGCCTCACACCCTGCCGGACAGGGAAAGATCGAGCAGTACTTC. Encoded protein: CASHPAGQGKIEQYF.

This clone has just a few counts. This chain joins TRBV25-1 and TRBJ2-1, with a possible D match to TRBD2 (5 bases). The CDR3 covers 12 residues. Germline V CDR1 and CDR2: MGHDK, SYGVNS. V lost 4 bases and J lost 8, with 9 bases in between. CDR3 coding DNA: TGTGCCAGCAGTGCGGGGAAGGATGAGCAGTTCTTC. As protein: CASSAGKDEQFF.

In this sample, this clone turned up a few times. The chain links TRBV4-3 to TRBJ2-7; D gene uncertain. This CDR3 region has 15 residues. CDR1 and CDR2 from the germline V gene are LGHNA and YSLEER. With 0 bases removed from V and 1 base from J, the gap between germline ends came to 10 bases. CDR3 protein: CASSQEVPASYEQYF. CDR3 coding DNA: TGCGCCAGCAGCCAAGAGGTGCCCGCTTCCTACGAGCAGTACTTC.

CDR3 DNA: TGTGCCAGTAGTCCGGGACTAGCGGGGGGAGTAGGAGAGACCCAGTACTTC. This sequence encodes CASSPGLAGGVGETQYF. V usage is TRBV19 and J usage is TRBJ2-5; 15 bases align to TRBD2. This CDR3 has 17 residues. V trimming: 5 bases; J trimming: 4 bases; junction bases outside the gene matches: 8. Per germline, CDR1 LNHDA and CDR2 SQIVND (reference sequence).